The 5 T cell receptor beta chains presented below share a single source sample, sequenced in a study of blood T cell repertoires in COVID-19. Some clones are missing from TCRdb's copy, which holds only in-frame ones; the method was immunoSEQ multiplex PCR. The table shows 95,000 to 150,000 clones, with about nine tenths occurring only once. Sequences were obtained from peripheral blood. The receptors were gathered from a woman between 65 and 79 years old with acute or convalescent COVID-19.

The gene calls are TRBV29-1 and TRBJ2-4, with 9 bases identical to TRBD1. CDR3 length equals 12 residues. Germline V CDR1 and CDR2: SQVTM, ANQGSEA. V was pared by 4 bases and J by 8 bases, with 3 bases of the junction left unmatched. The CDR3 DNA sequence: TGCAGCGTTGTTGGACAGGGGTACATTCAGTACTTC. This gives the protein CSVVGQGYIQYF. Filled out from reference TRBV29-1 and TRBJ2-4, the complete variable domain reads SAVISQKPSRDICQRGTSLTIQCQVDSQVTMMFWYRQQPGQSLTLIATANQGSEATYESGFVIDKFPISRPNLTFSTLTVSNMSPEDSSIYLCSVVGQGYIQYFGAGTRLSVL.

The chain is built from TRBV5-6 and TRBJ1-6; 8 nucleotides line up with TRBD1. Trimming at V came to 2 bases and at J to 6 bases, leaving 4 bases not matched to a gene. CDR1 is SGHDT and CDR2 is YYEEEE in the germline V gene. CDR3 length equals 15 residues. The DNA for the CDR3 is TGTGCCAGCAGCTTTTGGCAGGGGGCTAATTCACCCCTCCACTTT. This translates into CASSFWQGANSPLHF.

V gene TRBV28 combines with J gene TRBJ2-2; 14 nucleotides match TRBD2. Trimming cost V 6 bases and J 4 bases; bases outside gene matches: 4. CDR1 and CDR2 (germline): MDHEN, SYDVKM. The CDR3 covers 16 residues. The CDR3 region is CASRWTSGGPTGELFF. In nucleotides, the CDR3 is TGTGCCAGCAGATGGACTAGCGGGGGGCCCACCGGGGAGCTGTTTTTT.

The chain has TRBV3-1 (or the pseudogene TRBV3-2) and TRBJ2-3; 9 bases map to TRBD2. The CDR3 consists of 18 residues. Germline CDR1 reads LGHDT; CDR2 reads YNNKEL (reference sequence). After removal of 2 bases from V and 0 bases from J, the junction contained 9 bases not matched to a gene. CDR3 sequence reads: CASSQWSSGGQSTDTQYF. In DNA form, the CDR3 reads TGTGCCAGCAGCCAATGGAGTAGCGGGGGACAAAGCACAGATACGCAGTATTTT.

This clone was counted only a few times. The chain links TRBV6-2 or TRBV6-3 to TRBJ2-2, with D possibly TRBD1 on 5 matching bases. The length of the CDR3 is 17 residues. Trimming shortened V by 6 bases and J by 3 bases, and 20 bases separated the two germline ends. The germline V gene encodes CDR1 MNHEY and CDR2 SVGEGT. The CDR3 protein is CASSPSVGRDHTGELFF. CDR3 sequence (DNA): TGTGCCAGCAGCCCTAGTGTCGGCAGGGATCACACCGGGGAGCTGTTTTTT.